Following are 13 T cell receptor beta chains from one sample sequenced in a study of OX40 agonist ivuxolimab in advanced cancers. Measured with immunoSEQ multiplex PCR; TCRdb has only the in-frame clones, and not every one. The table records some 100,000 clones, about 88% of them present only once. Sequencing was performed on CD4+ or CD8+ T cells sorted from blood, taken in a trial of the OX40 agonist ivuxolimab. These receptors were obtained from an adult with an advanced solid tumor such as melanoma, head and neck, liver or kidney cancer.

CDR3 sequence reads: CASSRWLGPNTGELFF. The CDR3 region has the DNA TGTGCCAGCAGCCGTTGGCTCGGTCCCAACACCGGGGAGCTGTTTTTT. The chain couples TRBV7-2 to TRBJ2-2; D not resolved. Trimming pared 5 bases from V and 2 bases from J, leaving 15 bases between. This CDR3 contains 16 residues. From germline, CDR1 is SGHTA and CDR2 FQGNSA.

The chain has TRBV4-2 and TRBJ2-4; D call uncertain. The length of the CDR3 is 13 residues. V gave up 1 base and J gave up 5 bases, with 6 bases separating them. Germline V gene data show CDR1 as LGHNA and CDR2 as YNFKEQ. CDR3 sequence: CASSQALENIQYF. CDR3 DNA sequence: TGTGCCAGCAGCCAAGCCCTAGAAAACATTCAGTACTTC.

The genes are TRBV5-8 and TRBJ2-1, with TRBD2 identical over 15 bases. The CDR3 contains 16 residues. V lost 2 bases to trimming and J lost 7 bases; unmatched junction nucleotides: 4. Germline CDR1 SGHTS, CDR2 YDEGEE. CDR3 protein: CASSFTGTSGRNEQFF. CDR3 sequence (DNA): TGTGCCAGCAGCTTTACCGGGACTAGCGGGAGGAATGAGCAGTTCTTC.

The chain recombines TRBV6-1 with TRBJ2-1; possible D gene TRBD2, 7 bases. V was clipped by 5 bases and J by 10 bases, with 18 bases between them. Germline V CDR1 and CDR2: MNHNS, SASEGT. The CDR3 covers 14 residues. The CDR3 loop reads CASSTGGGPSEQFF. The DNA of the CDR3 is TGTGCCAGCAGTACGGGGGGCGGTCCATCAGAGCAGTTCTTC.

Details on this clone: Other nucleotide sequences from this sample produce the same CDR3. This chain links TRBV7-2 with TRBJ1-5; D gene ambiguous. V lost 6 bases and J 4 bases, leaving 10 bases between the germline ends. Germline CDR1 SGHTA, CDR2 FQGNSA. This CDR3 contains 13 residues. The CDR3 loop is CASSPQGNQPQHF. The CDR3, as DNA: TGTGCCAGCAGTCCTCAAGGGAATCAGCCCCAGCATTTT.

The chain joins TRBV7-2 to TRBJ1-2; a weak D match, TRBD1 (5 bases). V was cut by 5 bases and J by 4 bases, with 14 bases left in between. Germline V lookup: CDR1 SGHTA, CDR2 FQGNSA. There are 14 residues in the CDR3. CDR3 in amino acids: CASSGNRFPYGYTF. CDR3 nucleotide sequence: TGTGCCAGCAGCGGTAACAGGTTTCCCTATGGCTACACCTTC.

The chain employs TRBV7-2 and TRBJ2-5, with 7 nucleotides matching TRBD1. Germline loops: CDR1 SGHTA, CDR2 FQGNSA. The CDR3 covers 13 residues. The junction had 4 bases not matched to a gene; V was cut back by 5 bases and J by 4 bases. The CDR3 is CASSTRQGETQYF. CDR3 DNA sequence: TGTGCCAGCAGCACTAGACAGGGAGAGACCCAGTACTTC. Complete variable domain (other parts from reference TRBV7-2 and TRBJ2-5): GAGVSQSPSNKVTEKGKDVELRCDPISGHTALYWYRQSLGQGLEFLIYFQGNSAPDKSGLPSDRFSAERTGGSVSTLTIQRTQQEDSAVYLCASSTRQGETQYFGPGTRLLVL.

Here the CDR3 reads CASSLTGGATNEKLFF. The CDR3 nucleotides are TGTGCCAGCAGCTTGACAGGGGGTGCAACTAATGAAAAACTGTTTTTT. The rearrangement uses TRBV5-4 and TRBJ1-4; 8 nucleotides align to TRBD1. Germline V gives CDR1 SGHNT, CDR2 YYREEE (reference sequence). V shed 1 base, J shed 0 bases, and the junction held 2 bases outside the gene matches. There are 16 residues in the CDR3.

The chain uses TRBV7-2 and TRBJ1-5; D is ambiguous. CDR1 is SGHTA and CDR2 is FQGNSA in the germline V gene. The germline V and J ends were trimmed by 8 bases and 0 bases, with 11 bases remaining between them. The CDR3 contains 14 residues. The CDR3 here is CASSGTNSNQPQHF. CDR3 sequence (DNA): TGTGCCAGCTCAGGTACGAATAGCAATCAGCCCCAGCATTTT.

The chain couples TRBV12-5 to TRBJ2-1, with D hard to call. The CDR3 is made up of 16 amino acids. V shed 0 bases and J shed 9 bases, with 18 bases lying between them. The germline gives CDR1 LGHNT, CDR2 FRNRAP. The CDR3 protein is CASGLVSGTSVTEQFF. CDR3 DNA sequence: TGTGCTAGTGGTTTGGTCTCTGGAACCTCGGTCACTGAGCAGTTCTTC. The full variable domain, completed using reference TRBV12-5 and TRBJ2-1, is DARVTQTPRHKVTEMGQEVTMRCQPILGHNTVFWYRQTMMQGLELLAYFRNRAPLDDSGMPKDRFSAEMPDATLATLKIQPSEPRDSAVYFCASGLVSGTSVTEQFFGPGTRLTVL.

V is TRBV28 and J is TRBJ2-7, with 7 bases fitting TRBD2. In germline, CDR1 is MDHEN, CDR2 SYDVKM. The CDR3 extends over 14 amino acids. Germline trimming cut 9 bases from V and 2 bases from J; bases unmatched to any gene: 10. The CDR3 is CASLSSSGTYEQYF. CDR3 nucleotide sequence: TGTGCCAGTTTGAGTTCTAGCGGAACCTACGAGCAGTACTTC.

The V call is TRBV28, the J call TRBJ2-2; TRBD2 is a possible D gene (5 bases). The CDR3 has 15 amino acids. The germline CDR1 and CDR2 sequences are MDHEN and SYDVKM. V was cut by 3 bases and J by 4 bases, with 12 bases left in between. CDR3 sequence: CASSFVRAGTGELFF. CDR3 bases: TGTGCCAGCAGTTTCGTTAGGGCGGGCACCGGGGAGCTGTTTTTT. Complete variable domain (other parts from reference TRBV28 and TRBJ2-2): DVKVTQSSRYLVKRTGEKVFLECVQDMDHENMFWYRQDPGLGLRLIYFSYDVKMKEKGDIPEGYSVSREKKERFSLILESASTNQTSMYLCASSFVRAGTGELFFGEGSRLTVL.

With respect to this clone: A read error may produce the germline difference seen at one junction end. CDR3 in DNA: TGTGCCAGCAGCTTAGGTGCCATAAACATTCAGTACTTC. Translation: CASSLGAINIQYF. The gene calls are TRBV11-2 and TRBJ2-4, with unresolved D. The CDR3 is made up of 13 amino acids. CDR1 SGHAT and CDR2 FQNNGV come from the germline V gene.